The 32 T cell receptor beta chains listed next were all sequenced from one sample in a study of blood T cell repertoires in COVID-19. Measured with immunoSEQ multiplex PCR; TCRdb has only the in-frame clones, and not every one. The profile covers approximately 90,000 clones, with approximately 86% appearing a single time and 1.2% taken by the ten largest. Sequenced: peripheral blood. The origin of the receptors is an elderly man with active or convalescent COVID-19.

The chain employs TRBV5-1 and TRBJ2-3; D unresolved. Trimming removed 3 bases from V and 3 bases from J, with 8 bases in between. CDR1 is SGHRS, CDR2 YFSETQ, per germline. The CDR3 runs 13 residues. CDR3 bases: TGCGCCAGCAGCTGGGCACCGACAGATACGCAGTATTTT. Its translation: CASSWAPTDTQYF.

This clone was observed a single time. The CDR3 coding sequence is TGCAGCGTTGTACTAGCGGGAGCGGTAACAGATACGCAGTATTTT. It yields the protein CSVVLAGAVTDTQYF. This rearrangement joins TRBV29-1 to TRBJ2-3, with TRBD2 matching over 11 bases. The ends lost 4 bases at V and 3 bases at J; junction bases unmatched: 6. The germline V gene has CDR1 SQVTM and CDR2 ANQGSEA. The length of the CDR3 is 15 residues.

The CDR3 spells CASRRRGGGYGYTF. The CDR3 coding sequence is TGTGCCAGCAGGAGAAGGGGGGGAGGTTATGGCTACACCTTC. The rearrangement links TRBV27 to TRBJ1-2; possibly TRBD1 for D (6 bases). Trimming cost V 6 bases and J 5 bases, with 16 bases left between them. CDR3 size: 14 residues. The germline V gene encodes CDR1 MNHEY and CDR2 SMNVEV (reference sequence).

The rearrangement uses TRBV7-9 and TRBJ2-1; no definite D call. Germline V gene data show CDR1 as SEHNR and CDR2 as FQNEAQ (reference sequence). The CDR3 loop spans 15 amino acids. V lost 3 bases, J lost 3 bases, and 12 bases lay in between. For the CDR3, the DNA is TGTGCCAGCAGCTTTCTTGCGGAAAGCTACAATGAGCAGTTCTTC. Amino acids: CASSFLAESYNEQFF.

This clone was recorded only once. The chain combines TRBV11-2 with TRBJ1-4; tentatively, D is TRBD1 (5 bases). The germline V gene has CDR1 SGHAT and CDR2 FQNNGV. The CDR3 runs 15 residues. V dropped 0 bases and J dropped 8 bases, with 13 bases sitting between them. The CDR3 is CASSLDGHRGEKLFF. CDR3 nucleotides: TGTGCCAGCAGCTTAGATGGCCATCGGGGGGAAAAACTGTTTTTT.

Of note for this clone: One end of the junction is discordant with germline, which a read error may explain. The rearrangement joins TRBV3-1 (or the pseudogene TRBV3-2) to TRBJ2-7, with a weak D call TRBD2 (6 bases). Germline values: CDR1 LGHDT, CDR2 YNNKEL (reference sequence). This CDR3 contains 15 residues. The CDR3 loop is CASSQVGDPDYEQCF. The CDR3, as DNA: TGTGCCAGCAGCCAAGTAGGGGACCCGGACTACGAGCAGTGCTTC.

This sequence joins TRBV14 and TRBJ2-5, with 12 positions matching TRBD2. The germline V gene encodes CDR1 SGHDN and CDR2 FVKESK. V shed 4 bases and J 4 bases; nucleotides not matched to a gene: 4. The CDR3 covers 15 residues. CDR3 protein: CASSLLAGGPETQYF. CDR3 coding DNA: TGTGCCAGCAGCCTACTAGCGGGAGGCCCAGAGACCCAGTACTTC.

The V call is TRBV18, the J call TRBJ1-1; D gene uncertain. V lost 5 bases and J lost 0, with 13 bases in between. CDR3 length: 15 residues. The germline V gene encodes CDR1 KGHSH and CDR2 LQKENI. The CDR3 DNA is TGTGCCAGCTCATTTGCTTTGAGCATGAACACTGAAGCTTTCTTT. The encoded protein is CASSFALSMNTEAFF.

The chain couples TRBV24-1 to TRBJ2-5; 7 positions agree with TRBD1. The ends lost 4 bases at V and 5 bases at J; junction bases unmatched: 9. Germline values: CDR1 KGHDR, CDR2 SFDVKD. This CDR3 comprises 15 residues. Here the CDR3 DNA reads TGTGCCACCAGTGACCCGACAGGGACGGGGGAGACCCAGTACTTC. Translated: CATSDPTGTGETQYF.

V usage is TRBV2 and J usage is TRBJ1-4; 10 bases line up with TRBD1. The V gene's germline CDR1 is SNHLY and CDR2 FYNNEI. V shed 6 bases, J shed 7 bases, and the junction held 14 bases outside the gene matches. The CDR3 has 17 amino acids. The CDR3 coding sequence is TGTGCCAGCAGCCGATCAAGGACAGGGGGGATTGGTGAAAAACTGTTTTTT. Its protein is CASSRSRTGGIGEKLFF.

The V call is TRBV2, the J call TRBJ1-4; 7 bases map to TRBD1. Germline CDR1 and CDR2: SNHLY and FYNNEI. There are 15 residues in the CDR3. V lost 4 bases and J lost 8; bases outside the gene matches: 10. CDR3 sequence: CASSVEGGGGEKLFF. CDR3 sequence (DNA): TGTGCCAGCAGTGTCGAAGGGGGCGGCGGCGAAAAACTGTTTTTT.

This chain uses TRBV18 with TRBJ2-3, with D possibly TRBD1 on 5 matching bases. Trimming removed 10 bases at V and 4 bases at J, with 15 bases between. Looked up from germline, CDR1 is KGHSH and CDR2 is LQKENI. The CDR3 spans 13 residues. DNA for the CDR3: TGTGCCACATCGGTACAGGATGCAGATACGCAGTATTTT. Its protein product is CATSVQDADTQYF.

V usage is TRBV6-2 or TRBV6-3 and J usage is TRBJ1-1, with 8 bases identical to TRBD1. With V trimmed by 3 bases and J by 8 bases, 2 bases remained unmatched. CDR3 size: 12 residues. Germline V CDR1 and CDR2: MNHEY, SVGEGT. This CDR3 is CASSYGQGEAFF. The CDR3 region has the DNA TGTGCCAGCAGTTATGGACAGGGCGAAGCTTTCTTT.

The chain joins TRBV30 to TRBJ1-5; possibly TRBD1 for D (6 bases). V lost 4 bases to trimming and J lost 4 bases, with 11 bases between them. This CDR3 contains 13 residues. From germline, CDR1 is GTSNPN and CDR2 SVGIG (reference sequence). CDR3 DNA: TGTGCCTGGAAGGGAGGGGGAAATCAGCCCCAGCATTTT. Protein: CAWKGGGNQPQHF.

The chain recombines TRBV11-2 with TRBJ2-5, with D tentatively TRBD2 (5 bases). The CDR3 has 19 amino acids. Germline CDR1 SGHAT, CDR2 FQNNGV. V lost 1 base, J lost 0 bases, and 21 bases lay in between. The CDR3 DNA is TGTGCCAGCAGCTTAGTATACGGGCTGGGCGGGCTGTACCAAGAGACCCAGTACTTC. The encoded protein is CASSLVYGLGGLYQETQYF.

The J gene is TRBJ2-1, the V gene TRBV7-9; D is possibly TRBD2 (6 bases). With 4 bases removed from V and 3 bases from J, the gap between germline ends came to 10 bases. The length of the CDR3 is 14 residues. Germline CDR1 and CDR2: SEHNR and FQNEAQ (reference sequence). CDR3 DNA: TGTGCCAGCAGCTCCGGGAGTTTCTACAATGAGCAGTTCTTC. Its protein is CASSSGSFYNEQFF.

The chain employs TRBV4-3 and TRBJ1-1; tentative D call: TRBD1 (6 bases). Per germline, CDR1 LGHNA and CDR2 YSLEER. This CDR3 comprises 15 residues. Trimming stripped 0 bases from V and 3 bases from J, with 11 bases between. CDR3 residues: CASSQDRTAYTEAFF. The CDR3 coding sequence is TGCGCCAGCAGCCAAGATAGGACAGCTTACACTGAAGCTTTCTTT.

This chain uses TRBV24-1 with TRBJ2-1; 13 bases line up with TRBD2. This CDR3 has 16 residues. With 6 bases clipped from V and 8 bases from J, the junction kept 9 bases outside the gene matches. In germline, CDR1 is KGHDR, CDR2 SFDVKD. In DNA form, the CDR3 reads TGTGCCACCAGTTCAAGGACTAGCGGGAGTTTGGATGAGCAGTTCTTC. Translating gives CATSSRTSGSLDEQFF.

This clone occurred once. This sequence joins TRBV2 and TRBJ1-1; no definite D call. CDR3 length equals 12 residues. V shed 6 bases and J shed 4 bases, with 9 bases lying between them. CDR1 SNHLY and CDR2 FYNNEI come from the germline V gene. The CDR3 protein is CASSATSTEAFF. Written as DNA, the CDR3 is TGTGCCAGCAGCGCTACGAGCACTGAAGCTTTCTTT.

This clone was picked up a small number of times. The CDR3 here is CSVLPGSFSSNQPQHF. The CDR3 region has the DNA TGCAGCGTCCTCCCGGGTTCCTTCTCTAGCAATCAGCCCCAGCATTTT. This sequence joins TRBV29-1 and TRBJ1-5; no firm D call. Germline V gene sequence: CDR1 SQVTM, CDR2 ANQGSEA. The CDR3 spans 16 residues. Trimming took 6 bases from V and 0 from J, leaving 18 bases between them. Combining the CDR3 with reference TRBV29-1 and TRBJ1-5 gives the whole variable domain SAVISQKPSRDICQRGTSLTIQCQVDSQVTMMFWYRQQPGQSLTLIATANQGSEATYESGFVIDKFPISRPNLTFSTLTVSNMSPEDSSIYLCSVLPGSFSSNQPQHFGDGTRLSIL.

V and J are TRBV7-9 and TRBJ2-1; TRBD2 matches 7 bases. The CDR3 length is 18 residues. The junction had 18 bases not matched to a gene; V was cut back by 1 base and J by 9 bases. Per the germline V gene, CDR1 is SEHNR and CDR2 is FQNEAQ (reference sequence). Here the CDR3 reads CASSLVLVLPGGSLEQFF. The DNA of the CDR3 is TGTGCCAGCAGCTTAGTTTTGGTGTTGCCTGGCGGGAGCCTTGAGCAGTTCTTC. Using reference TRBV7-9 and TRBJ2-1 for the parts outside the CDR3, the full variable domain is DTGVSQNPRHKITKRGQNVTFRCDPISEHNRLYWYRQTLGQGPEFLTYFQNEAQLEKSRLLSDRFSAERPKGSFSTLEIQRTEQGDSAMYLCASSLVLVLPGGSLEQFFGPGTRLTVL.

This clone is a singleton in its sample. The gene calls are TRBV5-1 and TRBJ1-3; D perhaps matches TRBD1 (6 bases). Trimming shortened V by 0 bases and J by 1 base, and 11 bases separated the two germline ends. CDR1 is SGHRS and CDR2 is YFSETQ in the germline V gene. CDR3 length: 16 residues. CDR3 loop: CASSLGDTSSGNTIYF. The CDR3 DNA is TGCGCCAGCAGCTTGGGGGACACATCATCTGGAAACACCATATATTTT. The entire variable domain, with the rest obtained from reference TRBV5-1 and TRBJ1-3, is as follows: KAGVTQTPRYLIKTRGQQVTLSCSPISGHRSVSWYQQTPGQGLQFLFEYFSETQRNKGNFPGRFSGRQFSNSRSEMNVSTLELGDSALYLCASSLGDTSSGNTIYFGEGSWLTVV.

This clone occurred once. The chain joins TRBV18 to TRBJ2-7; TRBD2 matches at 9 bases. Germline V lookup: CDR1 KGHSH, CDR2 LQKENI. This CDR3 comprises 14 residues. With 0 bases clipped from V and 4 bases from J, the junction kept 1 base outside the gene matches. The CDR3 DNA reads TGTGCCAGCTCACCACCGACTAGCGGATACGAGCAGTACTTC. Translation gives CASSPPTSGYEQYF.

In this sample, this clone turned up once. CDR3 sequence reads: CASSSQTASNYGYTF. The CDR3 DNA reads TGTGCCAGCTCCTCTCAGACAGCCTCTAACTATGGCTACACCTTC. V is TRBV18 and J is TRBJ1-2, with D perhaps TRBD1 (5 bases). CDR1 and CDR2 (germline): KGHSH, LQKENI. Trimming removed 6 bases at V and 0 bases at J, with 14 bases between. CDR3 length: 15 amino acids.

This clone has more than one count but fewer than ten. This chain uses TRBV29-1 with TRBJ2-7; D is perhaps TRBD1 (5 bases). Trimming left V 6 bases short and J 0 bases short, with 9 bases between. This CDR3 is built from 12 residues. From germline, CDR1 is SQVTM and CDR2 ANQGSEA. The CDR3 sequence: CSVRQTSYEQYF. The CDR3, as DNA: TGCAGCGTGAGACAGACCTCCTACGAGCAGTACTTC.

The chain joins TRBV29-1 to TRBJ2-7, with TRBD2 matching over 10 bases. The CDR3 spans 15 residues. Germline CDR1 SQVTM, CDR2 ANQGSEA. Germline trimming cut 6 bases from V and 0 bases from J; bases unmatched to any gene: 8. The CDR3 nucleotides are TGCAGCGTCCGTCAACTAGCGGGAAGCTCCTACGAGCAGTACTTC. As protein: CSVRQLAGSSYEQYF.

The chain has TRBV10-3 and TRBJ2-1; 8 nucleotides agree with TRBD2. The CDR3 has 16 residues. Germline CDR1 and CDR2: ENHRY and SYGVKD. The V and J ends lost 4 bases and 4 bases, in that order; junction bases with no gene match: 9. The CDR3 loop reads CAISVELADAYNEQFF. The CDR3 DNA sequence: TGTGCCATCAGTGTAGAACTAGCGGATGCTTACAATGAGCAGTTCTTC.

The chain couples TRBV19 to TRBJ2-2; D possibly corresponds to TRBD2 (6 bases). Germline values: CDR1 LNHDA, CDR2 SQIVND (reference sequence). V was pared by 4 bases and J by 3 bases, with 9 bases between. The CDR3 is 14 amino acids. In DNA form, the CDR3 reads TGTGCCAGTAGTACATGGGGGGACACCGGGGAGCTGTTTTTT. This codes for CASSTWGDTGELFF.

The V call is TRBV2, the J call TRBJ2-7, with 9 positions matching TRBD1. The germline V gene encodes CDR1 SNHLY and CDR2 FYNNEI. The CDR3 runs 13 residues. After removal of 7 bases from V and 5 bases from J, the junction contained 6 bases not matched to a gene. The CDR3 reads CASTRDRVNEQYF. DNA for the CDR3: TGTGCCAGCACCCGGGACAGGGTCAACGAGCAGTACTTC.

The chain recombines TRBV4-3 with TRBJ1-2; TRBD1 is a possible D gene (6 bases). In germline, CDR1 is LGHNA, CDR2 YSLEER. Trimming took off 0 bases at V and 7 bases at J, with 15 bases between the two ends. The CDR3 runs to 15 residues. Here the CDR3 reads CASSQDRTVIRGYTF. The CDR3 DNA sequence: TGCGCCAGCAGCCAAGACAGGACAGTTATCCGTGGCTACACCTTC.

The CDR3 is CASSFPDRGNEQYF. The DNA of the CDR3 is TGTGCCAGCAGCTTTCCGGACAGGGGTAACGAGCAGTACTTC. This chain links TRBV5-4 with TRBJ2-7; 9 bases are a match to TRBD1. Germline trimming cut 2 bases from V and 5 bases from J; bases unmatched to any gene: 5. The CDR3 is made up of 14 amino acids. The germline CDR1 and CDR2 sequences are SGHNT and YYREEE (reference sequence).

The chain recombines TRBV30 with TRBJ2-1, with D possibly being TRBD2 (6 bases). This CDR3 spans 13 amino acids. Germline assignment: CDR1 GTSNPN and CDR2 SVGIG (reference sequence). The V end was cut by 3 bases, the J end by 4 bases, with 10 bases between. The DNA of the CDR3 is TGTGCCTGGAGCCCGGGACTTTACAATGAGCAGTTCTTC. Translation gives CAWSPGLYNEQFF. Looking up the rest from reference TRBV30 and TRBJ2-1 gives the full variable domain: SQTIHQWPATLVQPVGSPLSLECTVEGTSNPNLYWYRQAAGRGLQLLFYSVGIGQISSEVPQNLSASRPQDRQFILSSKKLLLSDSGFYLCAWSPGLYNEQFFGPGTRLTVL.